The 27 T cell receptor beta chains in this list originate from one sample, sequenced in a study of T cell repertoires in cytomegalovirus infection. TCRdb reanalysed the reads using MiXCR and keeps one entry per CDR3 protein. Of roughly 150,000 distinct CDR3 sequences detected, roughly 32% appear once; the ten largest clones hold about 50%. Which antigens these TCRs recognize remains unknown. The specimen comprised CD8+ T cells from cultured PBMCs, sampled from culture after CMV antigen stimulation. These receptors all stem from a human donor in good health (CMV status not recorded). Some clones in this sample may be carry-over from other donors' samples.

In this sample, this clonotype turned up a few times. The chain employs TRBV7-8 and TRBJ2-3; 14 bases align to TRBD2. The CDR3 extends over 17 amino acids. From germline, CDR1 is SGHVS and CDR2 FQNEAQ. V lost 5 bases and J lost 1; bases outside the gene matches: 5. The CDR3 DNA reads TGTGCCAGCAGCCGGACTAGCGGGGGGCGGGGCACAGATACGCAGTATTTT. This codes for CASSRTSGGRGTDTQYF.

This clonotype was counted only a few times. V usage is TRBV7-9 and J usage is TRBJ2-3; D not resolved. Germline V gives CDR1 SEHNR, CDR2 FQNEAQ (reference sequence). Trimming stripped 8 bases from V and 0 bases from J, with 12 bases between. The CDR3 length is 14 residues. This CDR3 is CASGLTDSTDTQYF. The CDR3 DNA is TGTGCCAGCGGGCTTACTGACAGCACAGATACGCAGTATTTT. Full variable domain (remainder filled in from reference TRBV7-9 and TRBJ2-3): DTGVSQNPRHKITKRGQNVTFRCDPISEHNRLYWYRQTLGQGPEFLTYFQNEAQLEKSRLLSDRFSAERPKGSFSTLEIQRTEQGDSAMYLCASGLTDSTDTQYFGPGTRLTVL.

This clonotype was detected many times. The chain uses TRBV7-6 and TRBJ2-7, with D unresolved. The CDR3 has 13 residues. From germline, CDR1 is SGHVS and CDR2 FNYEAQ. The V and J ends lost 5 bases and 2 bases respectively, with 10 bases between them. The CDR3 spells CASSTEAPYEQYF. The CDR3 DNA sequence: TGTGCCAGCAGCACCGAGGCCCCCTACGAGCAGTACTTC.

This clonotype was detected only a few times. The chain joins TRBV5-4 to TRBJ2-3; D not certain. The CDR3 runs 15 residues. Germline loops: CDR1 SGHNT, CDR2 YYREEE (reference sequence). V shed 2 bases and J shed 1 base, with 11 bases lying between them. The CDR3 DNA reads TGTGCCAGCAGCTTAGAAGGGTTCGGCACAGATACGCAGTATTTT. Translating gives CASSLEGFGTDTQYF. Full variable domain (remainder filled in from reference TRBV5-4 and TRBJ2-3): ETGVTQSPTHLIKTRGQQVTLRCSSQSGHNTVSWYQQALGQGPQFIFQYYREEENGRGNFPPRFSGLQFPNYSSELNVNALELDDSALYLCASSLEGFGTDTQYFGPGTRLTVL.

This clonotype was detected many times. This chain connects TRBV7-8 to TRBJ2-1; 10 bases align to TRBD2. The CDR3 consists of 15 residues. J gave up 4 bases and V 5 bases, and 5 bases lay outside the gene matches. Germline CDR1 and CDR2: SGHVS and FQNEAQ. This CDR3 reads CASSPQRGGYNEQFF. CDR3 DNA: TGTGCCAGCAGCCCTCAGCGGGGGGGATACAATGAGCAGTTCTTC.

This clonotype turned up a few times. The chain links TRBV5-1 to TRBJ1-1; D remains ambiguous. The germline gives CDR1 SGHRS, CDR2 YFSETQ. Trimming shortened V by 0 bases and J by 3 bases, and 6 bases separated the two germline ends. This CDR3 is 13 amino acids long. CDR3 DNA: TGCGCCAGCAGCTTGGAGGCGGACACTGAAGCTTTCTTT. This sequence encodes CASSLEADTEAFF. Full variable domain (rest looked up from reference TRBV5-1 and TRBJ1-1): KAGVTQTPRYLIKTRGQQVTLSCSPISGHRSVSWYQQTPGQGLQFLFEYFSETQRNKGNFPGRFSGRQFSNSRSEMNVSTLELGDSALYLCASSLEADTEAFFGQGTRLTVV.

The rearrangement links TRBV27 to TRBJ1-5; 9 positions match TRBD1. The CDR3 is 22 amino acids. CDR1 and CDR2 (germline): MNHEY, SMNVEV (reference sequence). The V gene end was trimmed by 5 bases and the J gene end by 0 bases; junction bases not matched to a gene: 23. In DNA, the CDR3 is TGTGCCAGCAGTCCATTAACAACTCCGATCGGGACAGGGACATATAGCAATCAGCCCCAGCATTTT. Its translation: CASSPLTTPIGTGTYSNQPQHF.

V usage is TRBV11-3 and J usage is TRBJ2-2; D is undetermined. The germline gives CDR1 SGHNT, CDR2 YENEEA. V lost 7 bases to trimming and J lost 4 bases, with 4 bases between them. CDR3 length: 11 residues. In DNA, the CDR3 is TGTGCCAGCACGAGCACCGGGGAGCTGTTTTTT. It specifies CASTSTGELFF.

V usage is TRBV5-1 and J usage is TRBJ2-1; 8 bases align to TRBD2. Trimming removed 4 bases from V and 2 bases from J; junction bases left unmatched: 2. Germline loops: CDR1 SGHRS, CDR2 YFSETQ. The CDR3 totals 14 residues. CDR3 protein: CASSTGGAYNEQFF. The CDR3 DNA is TGCGCCAGCAGCACCGGGGGGGCCTACAATGAGCAGTTCTTC. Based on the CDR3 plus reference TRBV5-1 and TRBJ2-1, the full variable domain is KAGVTQTPRYLIKTRGQQVTLSCSPISGHRSVSWYQQTPGQGLQFLFEYFSETQRNKGNFPGRFSGRQFSNSRSEMNVSTLELGDSALYLCASSTGGAYNEQFFGPGTRLTVL.

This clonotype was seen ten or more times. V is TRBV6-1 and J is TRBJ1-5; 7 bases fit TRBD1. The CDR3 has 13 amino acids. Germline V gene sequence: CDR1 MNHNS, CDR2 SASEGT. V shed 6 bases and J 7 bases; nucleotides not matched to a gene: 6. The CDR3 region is CASSFDRVQPQHF. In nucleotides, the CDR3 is TGTGCCAGCAGCTTTGACAGGGTACAGCCCCAGCATTTT.

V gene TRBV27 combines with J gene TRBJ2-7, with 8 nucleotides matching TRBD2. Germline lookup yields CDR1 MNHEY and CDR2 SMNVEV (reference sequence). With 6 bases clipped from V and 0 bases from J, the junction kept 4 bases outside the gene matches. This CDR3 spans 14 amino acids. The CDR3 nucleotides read TGTGCCAGCAGCCCGGGGGGGCCCTCCTACGAGCAGTACTTC. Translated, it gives CASSPGGPSYEQYF.

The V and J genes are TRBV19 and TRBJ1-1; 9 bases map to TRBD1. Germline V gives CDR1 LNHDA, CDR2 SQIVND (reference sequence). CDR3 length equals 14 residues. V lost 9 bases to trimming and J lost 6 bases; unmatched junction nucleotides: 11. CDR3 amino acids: CASLRTGVDPEAFF. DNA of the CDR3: TGTGCCAGCCTACGGACAGGGGTGGATCCTGAAGCTTTCTTT.

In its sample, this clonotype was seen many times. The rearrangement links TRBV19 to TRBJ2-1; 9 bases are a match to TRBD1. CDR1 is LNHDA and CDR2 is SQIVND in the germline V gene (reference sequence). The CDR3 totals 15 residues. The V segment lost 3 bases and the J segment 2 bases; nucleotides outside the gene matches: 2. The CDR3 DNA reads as TGTGCCAGTAGTATTGGGGACAGGGCCTACAATGAGCAGTTCTTC. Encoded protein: CASSIGDRAYNEQFF.

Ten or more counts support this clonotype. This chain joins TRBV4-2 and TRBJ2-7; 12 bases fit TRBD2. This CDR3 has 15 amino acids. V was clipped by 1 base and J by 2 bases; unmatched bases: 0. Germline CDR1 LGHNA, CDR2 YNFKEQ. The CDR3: CASSQGTSGAYEQYF. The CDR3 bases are TGTGCCAGCAGCCAAGGGACTAGCGGGGCCTACGAGCAGTACTTC.

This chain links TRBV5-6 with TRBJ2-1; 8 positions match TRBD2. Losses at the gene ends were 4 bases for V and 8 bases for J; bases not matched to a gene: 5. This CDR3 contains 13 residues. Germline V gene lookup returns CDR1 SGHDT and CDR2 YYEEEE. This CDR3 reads CASSPGLAHEQFF. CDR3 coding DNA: TGTGCCAGCAGCCCCGGACTAGCACATGAGCAGTTCTTC. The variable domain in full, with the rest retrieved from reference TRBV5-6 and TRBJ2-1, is DAGVTQSPTHLIKTRGQQVTLRCSPKSGHDTVSWYQQALGQGPQFIFQYYEEEERQRGNFPDRFSGHQFPNYSSELNVNALLLGDSALYLCASSPGLAHEQFFGPGTRLTVL.

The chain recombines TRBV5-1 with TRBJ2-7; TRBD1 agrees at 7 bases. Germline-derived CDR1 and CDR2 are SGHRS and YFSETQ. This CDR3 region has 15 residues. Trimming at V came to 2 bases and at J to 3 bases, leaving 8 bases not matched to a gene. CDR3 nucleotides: TGCGCCAGCAGCTTAACTCCGGGACAGATCTACGAGCAGTACTTC. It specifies CASSLTPGQIYEQYF.

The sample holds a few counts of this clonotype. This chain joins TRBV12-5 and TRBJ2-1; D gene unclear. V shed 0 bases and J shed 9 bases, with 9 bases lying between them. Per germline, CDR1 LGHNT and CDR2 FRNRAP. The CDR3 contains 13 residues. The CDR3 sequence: CASGLVTGTEQFF. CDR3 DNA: TGTGCTAGTGGTTTGGTAACTGGAACTGAGCAGTTCTTC.

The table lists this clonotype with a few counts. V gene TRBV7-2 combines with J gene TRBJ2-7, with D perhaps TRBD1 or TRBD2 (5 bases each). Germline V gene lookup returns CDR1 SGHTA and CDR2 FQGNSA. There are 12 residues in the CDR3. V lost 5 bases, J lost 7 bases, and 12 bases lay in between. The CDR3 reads CASSHAWGEQYF. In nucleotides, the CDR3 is TGTGCCAGCAGCCACGCCTGGGGGGAGCAGTACTTC.

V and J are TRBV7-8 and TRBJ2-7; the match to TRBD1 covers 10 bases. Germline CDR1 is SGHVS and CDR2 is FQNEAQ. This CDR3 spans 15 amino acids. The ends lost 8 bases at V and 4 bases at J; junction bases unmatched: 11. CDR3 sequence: CASLGVDRGRYEQYF. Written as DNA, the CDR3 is TGTGCCAGCCTGGGGGTAGACAGGGGGCGGTACGAGCAGTACTTC. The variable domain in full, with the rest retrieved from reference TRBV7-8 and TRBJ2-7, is GAGVSQSPRYKVAKRGQDVALRCDPISGHVSLFWYQQALGQGPEFLTYFQNEAQLDKSGLPSDRFFAERPEGSVSTLKIQRTQQEDSAVYLCASLGVDRGRYEQYFGPGTRLTVT.

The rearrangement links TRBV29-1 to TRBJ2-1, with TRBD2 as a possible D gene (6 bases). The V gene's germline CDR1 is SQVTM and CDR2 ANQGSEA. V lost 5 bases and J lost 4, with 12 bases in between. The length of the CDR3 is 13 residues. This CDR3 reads CSVQLSGYNEQFF. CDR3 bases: TGCAGCGTTCAACTTAGCGGTTACAATGAGCAGTTCTTC.

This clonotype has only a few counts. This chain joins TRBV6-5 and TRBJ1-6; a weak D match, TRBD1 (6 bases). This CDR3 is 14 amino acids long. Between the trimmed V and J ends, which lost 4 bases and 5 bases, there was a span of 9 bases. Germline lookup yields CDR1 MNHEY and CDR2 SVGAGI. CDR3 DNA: TGTGCCAGCAGTTCACAGGGCAATAATTCACCCCTCCACTTT. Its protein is CASSSQGNNSPLHF.

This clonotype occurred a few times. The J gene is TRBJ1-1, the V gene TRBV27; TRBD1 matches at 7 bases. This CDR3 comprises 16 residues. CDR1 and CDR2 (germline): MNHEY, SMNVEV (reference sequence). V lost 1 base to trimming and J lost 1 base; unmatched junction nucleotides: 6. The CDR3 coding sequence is TGTGCCAGCAGTTTATATCTCGGACAGGCGAACACTGAAGCTTTCTTT. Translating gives CASSLYLGQANTEAFF.

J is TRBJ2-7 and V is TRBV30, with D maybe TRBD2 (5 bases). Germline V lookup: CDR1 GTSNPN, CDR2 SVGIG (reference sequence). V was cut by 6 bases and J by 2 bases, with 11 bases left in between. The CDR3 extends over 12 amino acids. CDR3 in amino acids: CACRGQAYEQYF. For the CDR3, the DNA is TGTGCCTGCCGCGGGCAGGCCTACGAGCAGTACTTC.

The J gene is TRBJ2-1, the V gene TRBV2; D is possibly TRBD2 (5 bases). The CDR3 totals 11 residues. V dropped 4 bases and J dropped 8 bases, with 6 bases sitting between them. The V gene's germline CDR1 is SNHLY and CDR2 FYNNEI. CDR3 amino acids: CASSGRYEQFF. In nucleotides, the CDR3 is TGTGCCAGCAGTGGGAGGTATGAGCAGTTCTTC.

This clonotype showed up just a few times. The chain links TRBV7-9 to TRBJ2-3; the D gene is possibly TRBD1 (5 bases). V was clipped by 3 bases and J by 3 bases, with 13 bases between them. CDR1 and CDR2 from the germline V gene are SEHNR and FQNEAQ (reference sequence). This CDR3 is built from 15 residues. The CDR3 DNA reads TGTGCCAGCAGCTTCGTTCAGGGTGGGACAGATACGCAGTATTTT. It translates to CASSFVQGGTDTQYF. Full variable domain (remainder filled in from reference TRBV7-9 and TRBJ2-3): DTGVSQNPRHKITKRGQNVTFRCDPISEHNRLYWYRQTLGQGPEFLTYFQNEAQLEKSRLLSDRFSAERPKGSFSTLEIQRTEQGDSAMYLCASSFVQGGTDTQYFGPGTRLTVL.

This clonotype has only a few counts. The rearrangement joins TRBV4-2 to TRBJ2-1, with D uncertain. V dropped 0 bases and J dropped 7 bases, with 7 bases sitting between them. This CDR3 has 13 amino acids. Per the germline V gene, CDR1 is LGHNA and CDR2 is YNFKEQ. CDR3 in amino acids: CASSQDLGNEQFF. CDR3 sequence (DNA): TGTGCCAGCAGCCAAGATCTTGGTAATGAGCAGTTCTTC.

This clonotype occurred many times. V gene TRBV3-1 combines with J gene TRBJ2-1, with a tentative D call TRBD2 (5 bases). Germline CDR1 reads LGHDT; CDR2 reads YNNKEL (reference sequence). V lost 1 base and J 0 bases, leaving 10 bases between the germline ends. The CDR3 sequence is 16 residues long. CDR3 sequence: CASSQGLGSSYNEQFF. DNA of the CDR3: TGTGCCAGCAGCCAAGGGCTAGGGAGCTCCTACAATGAGCAGTTCTTC.